Listed below are T cell receptor beta chains from one sample, sequenced in a study of OX40 agonist ivuxolimab in advanced cancers. Only in-frame clones appear in the TCRdb table, and some are missing; sequencing was by immunoSEQ multiplex PCR. The sample carries tens of thousands of clones, approximately 86% recorded once. The source material was CD4+ or CD8+ T cells sorted from blood, sampled in a trial of the OX40 agonist ivuxolimab. The receptors were sampled from an adult with an advanced solid tumor such as melanoma, head and neck, liver or kidney cancer. Both conserved end residues are part of each CDR3. Each record gives: J gene, V gene, clone size, D gene, CDR3 protein, CDR3 DNA. The D gene is left open where the match is weak. The size of a clone is reported for some rows only, either as once, few or many, or as a class for expanded clones.

TRBJ1-6 | TRBV27 | . | . | CASSLTTGIGSPLHF | TGTGCCAGCAGTCTTACAACGGGGATTGGTTCACCCCTCCACTTT
TRBJ2-2 | TRBV6-5 | . | . | CASSPGQTNTGELFF | TGTGCCAGCAGTCCGGGCCAGACAAACACCGGGGAGCTGTTTTTT
TRBJ2-4 | TRBV27 | once | TRBD1 | CASSRQGAGKNIQYF | TGTGCCAGCAGCCGACAGGGGGCAGGCAAAAACATTCAGTACTTC
TRBJ2-7 | TRBV4-1 | . | TRBD2 | CASSQPGLAGGGYEQYF | TGCGCCAGCAGCCAACCGGGACTAGCGGGAGGAGGTTACGAGCAGTACTTC
TRBJ2-1 | TRBV7-6 | . | . | CASSLGTYNEQFF | TGTGCCAGCAGCTTAGGCACGTACAATGAGCAGTTCTTC
TRBJ1-2 | TRBV30 | . | . | CAWRERDYDYGYTF | TGTGCCTGGAGAGAAAGGGACTACGACTATGGCTACACCTTC
TRBJ2-5 | TRBV7-9 | . | . | CASSPAWGQETQYF | TGTGCCAGCAGCCCCGCTTGGGGGCAGGAGACCCAGTACTTC
TRBJ2-1 | TRBV27 | . | TRBD2 | CASSLRRDLAGGFF | TGTGCCAGCAGTTTAAGGCGAGACCTAGCGGGGGGGTTCTTC
TRBJ1-4 | TRBV27 | . | TRBD1 | CASSSHRQGDEKLFF | TGTGCCAGCAGTTCCCATCGACAGGGGGATGAAAAACTGTTTTTT
TRBJ2-7 | TRBV19 | . | . | CASSIVGGSYEQYF | TGTGCCAGTAGTATAGTTGGCGGCTCCTACGAGCAGTACTTC
TRBJ2-1 | TRBV4-1 | . | . | CASSQGKNEQFF | TGCGCCAGCAGCCAAGGAAAGAATGAGCAGTTCTTC
TRBJ1-1 | TRBV5-6 | once | . | CASSWYTRGGSTEAFF | TGTGCCAGCAGCTGGTATACTAGAGGGGGAAGTACTGAAGCTTTCTTT
TRBJ1-2 | TRBV7-2 | . | . | CASSLGAGFRDGTNYGYTF | TGTGCCAGCAGCTTAGGAGCCGGGTTCCGGGACGGAACTAACTATGGCTACACCTTC
TRBJ2-7 | TRBV27 | . | . | CASSITTSYEQYF | TGTGCCAGCAGTATTACAACTTCCTACGAGCAGTACTTC
TRBJ1-5 | TRBV6-5 | . | TRBD1 | CASSDTGDGLRPQHF | TGTGCCAGCAGCGACACAGGGGACGGCTTGCGGCCCCAGCATTTT
TRBJ1-6 | TRBV27 | . | . | CASKGSYNSPLHF | TGTGCCAGCAAAGGCTCCTATAATTCACCCCTCCACTTT
TRBJ1-2 | TRBV10-2 | . | . | CASGSTLSRGYTF | TGCGCCAGCGGCTCGACTCTTTCTAGGGGCTACACCTTC
TRBJ2-2 | TRBV6-6 | . | . | CASSPSSVGYTGELFF | TGTGCCAGCAGTCCATCTAGCGTAGGGTACACCGGGGAGCTGTTTTTT
TRBJ1-6 | TRBV4-1 | . | . | CASSQKGNIAYYNSPLHF | TGCGCCAGCAGCCAAAAGGGTAATATCGCGTATTATAATTCACCCCTCCACTTT
TRBJ1-2 | TRBV4-3 | few | . | CASSQDLGLGNYGYTF | TGCGCCAGCAGCCAAGATTTAGGTTTGGGCAACTATGGCTACACCTTC